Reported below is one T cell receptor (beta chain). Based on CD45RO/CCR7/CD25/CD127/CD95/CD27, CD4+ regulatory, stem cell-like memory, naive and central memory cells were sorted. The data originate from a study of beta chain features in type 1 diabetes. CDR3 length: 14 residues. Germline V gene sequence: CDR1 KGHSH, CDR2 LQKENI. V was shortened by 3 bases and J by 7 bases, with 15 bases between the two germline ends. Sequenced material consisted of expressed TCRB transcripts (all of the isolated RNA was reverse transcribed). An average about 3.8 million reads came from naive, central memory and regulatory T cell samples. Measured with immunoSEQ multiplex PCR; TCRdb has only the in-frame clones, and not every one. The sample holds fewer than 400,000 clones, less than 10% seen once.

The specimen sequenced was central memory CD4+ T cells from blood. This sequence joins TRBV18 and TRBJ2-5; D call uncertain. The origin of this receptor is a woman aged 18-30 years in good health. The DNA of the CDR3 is TGTGCCAGCTCACCCGACACCCGGCCGGTGACCCAGTACTTC. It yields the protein CASSPDTRPVTQYF.